This TCR beta chain is from a study of blood T cell repertoires in COVID-19. About the study: Samples of COVID-19 (acute and convalescent) were obtained from the United States, Italy and Spain. T cells, B-cell-depleted T cells, or PBMCs supplied cDNA or gDNA.

The CDR3 runs to 16 residues. V lost 0 bases and J lost 5, with 17 bases in between. Germline V gene lookup returns CDR1 ENHRY and CDR2 SYGVKD. Original methodology: Amplification from reference gene primers served as the basis for estimated nucleated cell counts. Libraries were prepared by immunoSEQ multiplex PCR; TCRdb keeps only in-frame clonotypes and omits some of them. That table supplies the V and J calls and clone size; D and trimming were determined from the DNA. The sample shows roughly 250,000 clones, 70% to 75% of them seen only once. Sequenced material: peripheral blood. This TCR derives from a woman over 75 with acute or convalescent COVID-19. The J gene is TRBJ2-7, the V gene TRBV10-3; D is possibly TRBD1 (6 bases). The CDR3 loop is CAISESLGAGAHEQYF. CDR3 in DNA: TGTGCCATCAGTGAGTCACTTGGTGCAGGGGCGCACGAGCAGTACTTC.